This T cell receptor beta chain originates from a study of blood T cell repertoires in COVID-19. Study information: Samples of COVID-19 (acute and convalescent) were obtained from the United States, Italy and Spain.

Cohorts were determined from participant-reported clinical history. The length of the CDR3 is 13 residues. V dropped 4 bases and J dropped 4 bases, with 10 bases sitting between them. Germline loops: CDR1 SNHLY, CDR2 FYNNEI. In the original processing: It was from reference gene primer amplification that nucleated cell counts were estimated. TCRdb's table, derived via immunoSEQ multiplex PCR, lists solely in-frame clones and lacks some. Clone size and V and J calls were adopted from that table, with D and trimming inferred from the DNA. The data hold some 320,000 clones, with over 75% observed a single time.

The sample comprised PBMCs or T cells enriched from blood (not recorded which). V gene TRBV2 combines with J gene TRBJ1-1, with D possibly being TRBD1 (6 bases). The TCR originated in a woman aged 30 to 39 who had recovered from COVID-19. CDR3 coding DNA: TGTGCCAGCAGTGCGATCAGGGGCACTGAAGCTTTCTTT. This encodes CASSAIRGTEAFF.